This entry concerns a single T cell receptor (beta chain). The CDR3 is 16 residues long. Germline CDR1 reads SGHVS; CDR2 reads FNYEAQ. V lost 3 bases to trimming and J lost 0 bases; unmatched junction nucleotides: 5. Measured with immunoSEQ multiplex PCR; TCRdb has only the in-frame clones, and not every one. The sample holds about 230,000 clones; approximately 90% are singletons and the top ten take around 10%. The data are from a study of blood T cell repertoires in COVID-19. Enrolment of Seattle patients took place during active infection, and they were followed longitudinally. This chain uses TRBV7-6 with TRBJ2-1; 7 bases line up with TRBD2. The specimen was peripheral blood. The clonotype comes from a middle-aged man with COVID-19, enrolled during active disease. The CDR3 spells CASSLYSSGSYNEQFF. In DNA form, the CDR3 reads TGTGCCAGCAGCTTGTACTCTAGCGGCTCCTACAATGAGCAGTTCTTC.